These 32 T cell receptor beta chains share one sample of origin, sequenced in a study of shared clonotypes between healthy human individuals. Here immunoSEQ multiplex PCR was the method, and the copy in TCRdb shows in-frame clones only, minus some. The sample has 450,000 to 500,000 clones, 70% to 85% seen once. The sample taken for sequencing was PBMCs. These receptors were taken from a woman in her thirties or forties in good health. Some clones in this sample may be carry-over from other donors' samples.

The chain recombines TRBV28 with TRBJ2-6; D is unresolved. Germline CDR1 and CDR2: MDHEN and SYDVKM. The CDR3 consists of 15 residues. V gave up 6 bases and J gave up 3 bases, with 12 bases separating them. CDR3 in amino acids: CASRVARIGANVLTF. The CDR3 DNA reads TGTGCCAGCAGGGTGGCTCGGATTGGGGCCAACGTCCTGACTTTC.

V usage is TRBV29-1 and J usage is TRBJ2-2; D gene ambiguous. V shed 7 bases and J shed 3 bases, with 15 bases lying between them. The CDR3 extends over 14 amino acids. Per germline, CDR1 SQVTM and CDR2 ANQGSEA. CDR3 sequence reads: CSGRWQIDTGELFF. The CDR3 DNA reads TGCAGCGGAAGGTGGCAAATCGACACCGGGGAGCTGTTTTTT.

This clone was picked up one time. The chain is built from TRBV5-1 and TRBJ1-1, with 7 bases aligning to TRBD1. The germline V gene has CDR1 SGHRS and CDR2 YFSETQ. Germline trimming cut 4 bases from V and 0 bases from J; bases unmatched to any gene: 3. This CDR3 spans 14 amino acids. In DNA form, the CDR3 reads TGCGCCAGCAGCCGACAGGGCGTGAACACTGAAGCTTTCTTT. The encoded protein is CASSRQGVNTEAFF.

This clone occurred once. Within the sample, other DNA sequences also encode this same CDR3. The CDR3 reads CASSLVGNTEAFF. CDR3 in DNA: TGTGCCAGCAGCTTGGTGGGGAACACTGAAGCTTTCTTT. The chain carries TRBV11-2 and TRBJ1-1; D is ambiguous. Trimming shortened V by 3 bases and J by 1 base, and 6 bases separated the two germline ends. CDR3 length: 13 amino acids. Germline values: CDR1 SGHAT, CDR2 FQNNGV. Complete variable domain (other parts from reference TRBV11-2 and TRBJ1-1): EAGVAQSPRYKIIEKRQSVAFWCNPISGHATLYWYQQILGQGPKLLIQFQNNGVVDDSQLPKDRFSAERLKGVDSTLKIQPAKLEDSAVYLCASSLVGNTEAFFGQGTRLTVV.

Turning to this clone: A far more abundant clone sits one base away, making this likely a read error. This specimen includes other DNA sequences encoding the same CDR3. The rearrangement uses TRBV6-4 and TRBJ2-2, with 8 nucleotides matching TRBD2. The trim removed 3 bases at V and 3 bases at J, leaving 0 bases unmatched. This CDR3 spans 14 amino acids. Germline assignment: CDR1 MRHNA and CDR2 SNTAGT. CDR3 DNA sequence: TGTGCCAGCAGTGATAGCGGGGACACCGGGGAGCTGTTTTTT. It translates to CASSDSGDTGELFF.

The rearrangement links TRBV11-3 to TRBJ2-1, with 9 bases lining up with TRBD2. The CDR3 has 15 residues. The V segment lost 5 bases and the J segment 5 bases; nucleotides outside the gene matches: 7. The V gene's germline CDR1 is SGHNT and CDR2 YENEEA. The CDR3, as DNA: TGTGCCAGCAGCCTTAGCGGGAGTGGAGACAATGAGCAGTTCTTC. Its protein product is CASSLSGSGDNEQFF. Full variable domain (outside the CDR3, taken from reference TRBV11-3 and TRBJ2-1): EAGVVQSPRYKIIEKKQPVAFWCNPISGHNTLYWYLQNLGQGPELLIRYENEEAVDDSQLPKDRFSAERLKGVDSTLKIQPAELGDSAVYLCASSLSGSGDNEQFFGPGTRLTVL.

The V call is TRBV2, the J call TRBJ1-2; TRBD1 aligns across 7 bases. This CDR3 spans 15 amino acids. Germline loops: CDR1 SNHLY, CDR2 FYNNEI. V shed 0 bases and J 7 bases; nucleotides not matched to a gene: 8. The CDR3 bases are TGTGCCAGCAGTGAAGCTCGTGGCAGGGGGGTTGGCTACACCTTC. Its translation is CASSEARGRGVGYTF.

The chain carries TRBV7-3 and TRBJ2-3; TRBD2 might be the D (6 bases). The CDR3 consists of 14 residues. Trimming cost V 6 bases and J 0 bases, with 10 bases left between them. CDR1 and CDR2 (germline): SGHTA, FQGTGA. In DNA form, the CDR3 reads TGTGCCAGCAGTAGTAGCGGTAGCACAGATACGCAGTATTTT. This codes for CASSSSGSTDTQYF.

This clone was observed a handful of times. The genes are TRBV28 and TRBJ2-7; D uncertain. Deletions cut 3 bases from V and 0 bases from J, with 15 bases between. The CDR3 is 16 amino acids. CDR1 MDHEN and CDR2 SYDVKM come from the germline V gene. This chain's CDR3 is CASSFGTPPSSYEQYF. CDR3 sequence (DNA): TGTGCCAGCAGTTTCGGTACTCCCCCTAGCTCCTACGAGCAGTACTTC.

The V and J genes are TRBV4-2 and TRBJ2-5, with unresolved D. In germline, CDR1 is LGHNA, CDR2 YNFKEQ. V lost 1 base and J lost 10, with 7 bases in between. The CDR3 runs 11 residues. The CDR3, as DNA: TGTGCCAGCAGCCAAGGGCAGATCCAGTACTTC. Its protein product is CASSQGQIQYF.

The chain couples TRBV7-2 to TRBJ2-5, with D uncertain. Germline V gives CDR1 SGHTA, CDR2 FQGNSA. The CDR3 loop spans 11 amino acids. V was pared by 5 bases and J by 5 bases, with 6 bases between. The CDR3 sequence: CASSPSETQYF. CDR3 bases: TGTGCCAGCAGCCCGAGTGAGACCCAGTACTTC.

The V gene is TRBV7-9, the J gene TRBJ2-5; possibly TRBD1 for D (5 bases). The CDR3 extends over 16 amino acids. V lost 1 base, J lost 5 bases, and 17 bases lay in between. Germline V gene sequence: CDR1 SEHNR, CDR2 FQNEAQ (reference sequence). The CDR3 nucleotides are TGTGCCAGCAGCTTAGGTCGGCAGGGCGCATCGGAGACCCAGTACTTC. Amino acids: CASSLGRQGASETQYF.

This clone was counted once. The chain couples TRBV5-8 to TRBJ2-1, with a possible D match to TRBD2 (5 bases). Germline assignment: CDR1 SGHTS and CDR2 YDEGEE. V was cut by 0 bases and J by 7 bases, with 11 bases left in between. There are 14 residues in the CDR3. The CDR3 DNA reads TGTGCCAGCAGCTTGGAGGATCGGGGAAATGAGCAGTTCTTC. This codes for CASSLEDRGNEQFF.

This rearrangement joins TRBV6-1 to TRBJ2-7; 12 positions match TRBD1. Germline CDR1 and CDR2: MNHNS and SASEGT. V dropped 8 bases and J dropped 3; count of bases not matched to a gene: 5. The CDR3 spans 14 residues. CDR3 sequence: CASRRDRGLYEQYF. For the CDR3, the DNA is TGTGCCAGCCGCCGGGACAGGGGGCTCTACGAGCAGTACTTC.

The chain has TRBV5-4 and TRBJ1-1; tentatively, D is TRBD1 (5 bases). Trimming took 0 bases from V and 4 from J, leaving 7 bases between them. Germline-derived CDR1 and CDR2 are SGHNT and YYREEE (reference sequence). The CDR3 runs to 13 residues. The CDR3 DNA sequence: TGTGCCAGCAGCTTGGAACAGGCCACTGAAGCTTTCTTT. It translates to CASSLEQATEAFF.

This clone was seen a handful of times. The V gene is TRBV5-3, the J gene TRBJ2-5, with 10 bases lining up with TRBD1. TRBV5-3 is marked as an open reading frame, function uncertain. The CDR3 is 18 residues long. Trimming at V came to 2 bases and at J to 1 base, leaving 11 bases not matched to a gene. CDR3: CARSFRGQGNEVQETQYF. DNA of the CDR3: TGTGCCAGAAGCTTTAGGGGACAGGGGAATGAGGTCCAAGAGACCCAGTACTTC.

The chain employs TRBV7-3 and TRBJ1-6, with TRBD1 matching 7 bases. V was pared by 4 bases and J by 6 bases, with 6 bases of the junction left unmatched. The CDR3 runs to 15 residues. Germline CDR1 is SGHTA and CDR2 is FQGTGA. The CDR3 loop is CASSYSGQPNSPLHF. Here the CDR3 DNA reads TGTGCCAGCAGCTACTCGGGACAGCCTAATTCACCCCTCCACTTT.

The V gene is TRBV5-6, the J gene TRBJ2-7, with TRBD1 matching over 7 bases. CDR1 and CDR2 from the germline V gene are SGHDT and YYEEEE. J lost 3 bases, V lost 3 bases, and 9 bases had no gene match. The CDR3 consists of 15 residues. The CDR3 nucleotides are TGTGCCAGCAGCTACACAGGGGTCGGGTTCTACGAGCAGTACTTC. Encoded protein: CASSYTGVGFYEQYF.

The V and J genes are TRBV6-5 and TRBJ2-1, with TRBD2 matching over 9 bases. This CDR3 contains 15 residues. After removal of 1 base from V and 10 bases from J, the junction contained 8 bases not matched to a gene. Germline CDR1 MNHEY, CDR2 SVGAGI. The CDR3 protein is CASSYFIAGDVEQFF. CDR3 coding DNA: TGTGCCAGCAGTTACTTCATAGCGGGAGACGTGGAGCAGTTCTTC.

The chain recombines TRBV29-1 with TRBJ1-2; 7 bases are a match to TRBD1. The CDR3 has 14 amino acids. Germline V gene sequence: CDR1 SQVTM, CDR2 ANQGSEA. V lost 7 bases, J lost 8 bases, and 16 bases stayed unmatched. In DNA form, the CDR3 reads TGCAGCGCCTTAACAGGGGCGGCCTCGAGCGGCTACACCTTC. Protein: CSALTGAASSGYTF.

This chain links TRBV7-8 with TRBJ2-7; 9 positions match TRBD2. Unmatched junction bases numbered 7, after V lost 5 bases and J lost 2 bases. Germline V gene sequence: CDR1 SGHVS, CDR2 FQNEAQ. The CDR3 totals 15 residues. CDR3 bases: TGTGCCAGCAGCCATAGGACTAGCGCAACCTACGAGCAGTACTTC. Amino acids: CASSHRTSATYEQYF.

The chain combines TRBV30 with TRBJ2-5; D may correspond to TRBD1 or TRBD2 (5 bases each). V dropped 5 bases and J dropped 4 bases, with 17 bases sitting between them. Germline CDR1 reads GTSNPN; CDR2 reads SVGIG (reference sequence). The CDR3 totals 14 residues. The DNA of the CDR3 is TGTGCCTGGGGGCAGGGAGTTTGGGCAGAGACCCAGTACTTC. Protein product: CAWGQGVWAETQYF.

This sequence joins TRBV7-9 and TRBJ1-4; a possible D gene is TRBD1 (6 bases). The CDR3 is made up of 15 amino acids. From germline, CDR1 is SEHNR and CDR2 FQNEAQ (reference sequence). Trimming cost V 4 bases and J 5 bases, with 14 bases left between them. CDR3 loop: CASSSLQGRNEKLFF. In DNA form, the CDR3 reads TGTGCCAGCAGCTCCCTACAGGGTCGGAATGAAAAACTGTTTTTT.

The gene calls are TRBV25-1 and TRBJ1-1, with TRBD1 as a possible D gene (6 bases). The CDR3 covers 11 residues. V dropped 7 bases and J dropped 8 bases, with 11 bases sitting between them. Germline V gives CDR1 MGHDK, CDR2 SYGVNS. CDR3: CASIRDREAFF. The CDR3, as DNA: TGTGCCAGCATTAGAGACAGGGAAGCTTTCTTT. The full variable domain, its missing parts supplied by reference TRBV25-1 and TRBJ1-1, is EADIYQTPRYLVIGTGKKITLECSQTMGHDKMYWYQQDPGMELHLIHYSYGVNSTEKGDLSSESTVSRIRTEHFPLTLESARPSHTSQYLCASIRDREAFFGQGTRLTVV.

This chain links TRBV9 with TRBJ2-7; maybe TRBD1 (6 bases). V gave up 3 bases and J gave up 0 bases, with 10 bases separating them. This CDR3 comprises 14 residues. The germline gives CDR1 SGDLS, CDR2 YYNGEE. The DNA for the CDR3 is TGTGCCAGCAGCGCTCGACAGGTCTCCTACGAGCAGTACTTC. Encoded protein: CASSARQVSYEQYF. Looking up the rest from reference TRBV9 and TRBJ2-7 gives the full variable domain: DSGVTQTPKHLITATGQRVTLRCSPRSGDLSVYWYQQSLDQGLQFLIQYYNGEERAKGNILERFSAQQFPDLHSELNLSSLELGDSALYFCASSARQVSYEQYFGPGTRLTVT.

The J gene is TRBJ2-5, the V gene TRBV28, with no clear D. Between the trimmed V and J ends, which lost 2 bases and 5 bases, there was a span of 6 bases. The CDR3 spans 12 residues. In germline, CDR1 is MDHEN, CDR2 SYDVKM. DNA for the CDR3: TGTGCCAGCAGTTTAGTTCGGGAGACCCAGTACTTC. Translation gives CASSLVRETQYF.

The chain has TRBV28 and TRBJ1-1; 8 positions agree with TRBD1. V trimming: 10 bases; J trimming: 1 base; junction bases outside the gene matches: 8. Germline lookup yields CDR1 MDHEN and CDR2 SYDVKM. The CDR3 covers 14 residues. CDR3 in DNA: TGTGCCATCGCCAGGGGGCTTCCGAACACTGAAGCTTTCTTT. The encoded protein is CAIARGLPNTEAFF.

The chain uses TRBV28 and TRBJ2-7; D might be TRBD1 (6 bases). This CDR3 has 14 residues. With 7 bases removed from V and 4 bases from J, the gap between germline ends came to 17 bases. Germline values: CDR1 MDHEN, CDR2 SYDVKM. CDR3 residues: CASNSPGHLYEQYF. The CDR3 nucleotides read TGTGCCAGCAACTCCCCGGGACATCTATACGAGCAGTACTTC.

The chain uses TRBV14 and TRBJ2-7, with TRBD1 identical over 7 bases. V trimming: 5 bases; J trimming: 1 base; junction bases outside the gene matches: 2. This CDR3 comprises 13 residues. CDR1 is SGHDN, CDR2 FVKESK, per germline. CDR3 nucleotides: TGTGCCAGCAGCGACAGGGTATCCTACGAGCAGTACTTC. This translates into CASSDRVSYEQYF. The complete variable domain, with remaining parts taken from reference TRBV14 and TRBJ2-7, reads EAGVTQFPSHSVIEKGQTVTLRCDPISGHDNLYWYRRVMGKEIKFLLHFVKESKQDESGMPNNRFLAERTGGTYSTLKVQPAELEDSGVYFCASSDRVSYEQYFGPGTRLTVT.

The genes are TRBV19 and TRBJ2-5; D tentatively fits TRBD1 or TRBD2 (5 bases each). Trimming left V 6 bases short and J 5 bases short, with 13 bases between. The CDR3 contains 13 residues. Per the germline V gene, CDR1 is LNHDA and CDR2 is SQIVND (reference sequence). The CDR3 nucleotides are TGTGCCAGTAGCGGGACGGTGAGGGAGACCCAGTACTTC. It is translated as CASSGTVRETQYF.

CDR3 coding DNA: TGTGCCAGCGGTAGTTTGGACACAGATACGCAGTATTTT. Its protein is CASGSLDTDTQYF. V is TRBV7-3 and J is TRBJ2-3; D is unresolved. The V end was cut by 8 bases, the J end by 2 bases, with 11 bases between. This CDR3 is built from 13 residues. In germline, CDR1 is SGHTA, CDR2 FQGTGA.

V gene TRBV7-9 combines with J gene TRBJ1-1, with unresolved D. The V end lost 2 bases, the J end lost 1 base, and 14 bases lay between the germline ends. The CDR3 is made up of 16 amino acids. The germline V gene has CDR1 SEHNR and CDR2 FQNEAQ (reference sequence). The CDR3 nucleotides read TGTGCCAGCAGCTTACGACTAGGAGAGGGGAACACTGAAGCTTTCTTT. Residues: CASSLRLGEGNTEAFF.